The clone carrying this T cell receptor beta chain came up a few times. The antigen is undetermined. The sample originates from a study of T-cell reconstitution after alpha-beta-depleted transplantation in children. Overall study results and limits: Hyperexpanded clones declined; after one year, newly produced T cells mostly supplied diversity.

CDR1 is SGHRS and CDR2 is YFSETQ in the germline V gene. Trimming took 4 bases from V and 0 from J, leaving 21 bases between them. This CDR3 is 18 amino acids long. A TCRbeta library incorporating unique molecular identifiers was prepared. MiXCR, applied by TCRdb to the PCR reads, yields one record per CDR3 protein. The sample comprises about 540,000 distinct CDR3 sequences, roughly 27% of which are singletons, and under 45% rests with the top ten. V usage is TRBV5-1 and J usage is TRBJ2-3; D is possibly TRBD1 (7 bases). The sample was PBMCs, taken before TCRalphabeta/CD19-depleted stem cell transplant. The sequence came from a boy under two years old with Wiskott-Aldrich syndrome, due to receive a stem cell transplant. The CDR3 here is CASSIGTAGGISTDTQYF. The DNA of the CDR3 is TGCGCCAGCAGCATCGGGACAGCGGGCGGGATCAGCACAGATACGCAGTATTTT. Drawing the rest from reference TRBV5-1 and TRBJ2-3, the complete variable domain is KAGVTQTPRYLIKTRGQQVTLSCSPISGHRSVSWYQQTPGQGLQFLFEYFSETQRNKGNFPGRFSGRQFSNSRSEMNVSTLELGDSALYLCASSIGTAGGISTDTQYFGPGTRLTVL.